A single sample is the source of the 2 T cell receptor beta chains below, sequenced in a study of PD-1 blockade in classical Hodgkin lymphoma. Assay used: immunoSEQ multiplex PCR; TCRdb lists only in-frame clones, some missing. The sample has tens of thousands of clones, about 93% seen once. No patient escaped relapse after autologous stem cell transplantation, and brentuximab vedotin exposure varied. The sequenced sample was peripheral blood mononuclear cells (PBMCs), obtained at baseline. Receptor source: a human donor with classical Hodgkin lymphoma.

The genes are TRBV4-3 and TRBJ2-1; 8 nucleotides align to TRBD1. The CDR3 extends over 15 amino acids. CDR1 is LGHNA and CDR2 is YSLEER in the germline V gene. With V trimmed by 3 bases and J by 5 bases, 6 bases remained unmatched. CDR3 region: CASSHGQGLNNEQFF. CDR3 coding DNA: TGCGCCAGCAGCCACGGACAGGGTCTTAACAATGAGCAGTTCTTC.

This clone occurred once. V gene TRBV6-5 combines with J gene TRBJ2-3, with 9 bases aligning to TRBD1. Germline loops: CDR1 MNHEY, CDR2 SVGAGI. Unmatched junction bases numbered 4, after V lost 2 bases and J lost 4 bases. CDR3 length: 15 residues. The CDR3 protein is CASSYRGQGADTQYF. As DNA, the CDR3 is TGTGCCAGCAGTTACCGGGGACAGGGCGCAGATACGCAGTATTTT.